This T cell receptor (beta chain) originates from a study of blood T cell repertoires in COVID-19. Study overall: COVID-19 samples from acute and convalescent phases originated in the United States, Italy and Spain.

Everyone who took part was roughly 18 to 89 years old, and they came from roughly 25 US areas. Membership in each cohort depended on participant-reported clinical history. Germline values: CDR1 LNHDA, CDR2 SQIVND (reference sequence). This CDR3 is built from 16 residues. V dropped 6 bases and J dropped 3 bases, with 21 bases sitting between them. Assay: immunoSEQ multiplex PCR; the TCRdb copy retains only in-frame clones and omits some. The profile shows approximately 150,000 clones, 70% to 85% of them singletons. Sample: PBMCs or T cells enriched from blood (not recorded which). The rearrangement joins TRBV19 to TRBJ2-7; maybe TRBD1 (7 bases). The receptor comes from a woman in her 70s in a cohort exposed to, infected with or recovered from COVID-19 (not recorded which). CDR3 in DNA: TGTGCCAGTAGACGAAACCGCGGGGCAGGGGGCTACGAGCAGTACTTC. This encodes CASRRNRGAGGYEQYF.